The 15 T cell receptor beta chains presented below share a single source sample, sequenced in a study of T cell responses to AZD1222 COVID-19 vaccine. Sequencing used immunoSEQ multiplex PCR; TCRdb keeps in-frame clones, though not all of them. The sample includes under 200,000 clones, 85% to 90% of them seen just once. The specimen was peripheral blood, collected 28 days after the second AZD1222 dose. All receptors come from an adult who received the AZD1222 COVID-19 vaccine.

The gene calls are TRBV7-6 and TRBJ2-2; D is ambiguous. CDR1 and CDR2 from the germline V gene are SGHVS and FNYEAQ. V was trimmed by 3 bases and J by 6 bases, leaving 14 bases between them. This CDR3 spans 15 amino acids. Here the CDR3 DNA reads TGTGCCAGCAGCTTGAACAGTTTGGTCGCCGGGGAGCTGTTTTTT. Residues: CASSLNSLVAGELFF.

CDR3 nucleotide sequence: TGTGCCAGTAGTCAATCCCCGACAGGGGGTTATACGCAGTATTTT. Its translation: CASSQSPTGGYTQYF. The chain joins TRBV19 to TRBJ2-3; 9 bases agree with TRBD1. There are 15 residues in the CDR3. With V trimmed by 5 bases and J by 7 bases, 10 bases remained unmatched. Germline V CDR1 and CDR2: LNHDA, SQIVND (reference sequence). Full variable domain (remainder filled in from reference TRBV19 and TRBJ2-3): DGGITQSPKYLFRKEGQNVTLSCEQNLNHDAMYWYRQDPGQGLRLIYYSQIVNDFQKGDIAEGYSVSREKKESFPLTVTSAQKNPTAFYLCASSQSPTGGYTQYFGPGTRLTVL.

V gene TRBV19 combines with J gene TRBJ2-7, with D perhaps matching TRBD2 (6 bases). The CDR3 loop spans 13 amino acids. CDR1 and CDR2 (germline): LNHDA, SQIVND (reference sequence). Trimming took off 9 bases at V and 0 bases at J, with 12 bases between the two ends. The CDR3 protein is CASAARGSYEQYF. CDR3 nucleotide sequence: TGTGCCAGCGCGGCGCGGGGCTCCTACGAGCAGTACTTC.

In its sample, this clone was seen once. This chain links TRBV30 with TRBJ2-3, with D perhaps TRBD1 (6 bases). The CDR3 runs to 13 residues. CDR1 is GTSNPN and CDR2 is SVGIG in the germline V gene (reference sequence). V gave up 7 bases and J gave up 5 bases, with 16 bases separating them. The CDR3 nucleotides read TGTGCCTATGCACTGACAGGCCTAGATACGCAGTATTTT. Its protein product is CAYALTGLDTQYF.

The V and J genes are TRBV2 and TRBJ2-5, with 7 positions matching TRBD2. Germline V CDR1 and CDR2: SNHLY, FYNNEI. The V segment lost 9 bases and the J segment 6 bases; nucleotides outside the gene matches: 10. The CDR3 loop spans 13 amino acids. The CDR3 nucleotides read TGTGCCAGTACTCCGACTAGCTTCCAGACCCAGTACTTC. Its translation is CASTPTSFQTQYF.

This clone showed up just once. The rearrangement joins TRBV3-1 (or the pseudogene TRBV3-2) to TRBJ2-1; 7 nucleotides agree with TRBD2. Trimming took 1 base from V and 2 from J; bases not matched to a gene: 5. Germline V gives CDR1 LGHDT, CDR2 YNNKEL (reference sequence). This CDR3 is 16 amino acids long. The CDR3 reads CASSQGGGAAYNEQFF. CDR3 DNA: TGTGCCAGCAGCCAAGGGGGAGGGGCGGCCTACAATGAGCAGTTCTTC.

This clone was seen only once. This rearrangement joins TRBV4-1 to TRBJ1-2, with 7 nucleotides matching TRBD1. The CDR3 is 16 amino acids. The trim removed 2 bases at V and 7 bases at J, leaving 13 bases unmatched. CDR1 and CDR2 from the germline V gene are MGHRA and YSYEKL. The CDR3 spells CASSQMQVTGERGYTF. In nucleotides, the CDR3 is TGCGCCAGCAGCCAAATGCAGGTAACAGGGGAACGTGGCTACACCTTC.

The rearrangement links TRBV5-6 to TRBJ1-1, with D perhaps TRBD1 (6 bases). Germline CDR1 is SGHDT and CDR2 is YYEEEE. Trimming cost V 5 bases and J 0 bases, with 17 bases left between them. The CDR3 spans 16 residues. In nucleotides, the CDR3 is TGTGCCAGCAGTATGGGGGGCAGGAGATTGAACACTGAAGCTTTCTTT. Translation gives CASSMGGRRLNTEAFF.

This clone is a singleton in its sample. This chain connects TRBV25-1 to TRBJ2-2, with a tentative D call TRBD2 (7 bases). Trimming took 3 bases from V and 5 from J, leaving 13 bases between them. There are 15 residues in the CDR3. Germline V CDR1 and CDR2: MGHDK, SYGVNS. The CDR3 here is CASSERGGGTGELFF. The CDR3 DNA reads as TGTGCCAGCAGTGAGAGGGGGGGAGGGACCGGGGAGCTGTTTTTT.

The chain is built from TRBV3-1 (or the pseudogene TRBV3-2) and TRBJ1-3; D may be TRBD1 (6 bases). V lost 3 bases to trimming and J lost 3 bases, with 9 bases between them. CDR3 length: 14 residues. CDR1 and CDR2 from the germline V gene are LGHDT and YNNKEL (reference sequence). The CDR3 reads CASSQGASGNTIYF. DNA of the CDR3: TGTGCCAGCAGCCAGGGGGCGAGTGGAAACACCATATATTTT.

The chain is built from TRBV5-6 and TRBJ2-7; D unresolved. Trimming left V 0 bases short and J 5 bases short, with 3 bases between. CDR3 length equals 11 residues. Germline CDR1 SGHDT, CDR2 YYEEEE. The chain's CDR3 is CASSLGHEQYF. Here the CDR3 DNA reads TGTGCCAGCAGCTTGGGACACGAGCAGTACTTC.

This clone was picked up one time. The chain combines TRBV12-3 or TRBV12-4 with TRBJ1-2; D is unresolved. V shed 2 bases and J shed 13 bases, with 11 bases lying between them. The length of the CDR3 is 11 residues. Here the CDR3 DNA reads TGTGCCAGCAGTTTATTGGGTGTAGGCACCTTC. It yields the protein CASSLLGVGTF.

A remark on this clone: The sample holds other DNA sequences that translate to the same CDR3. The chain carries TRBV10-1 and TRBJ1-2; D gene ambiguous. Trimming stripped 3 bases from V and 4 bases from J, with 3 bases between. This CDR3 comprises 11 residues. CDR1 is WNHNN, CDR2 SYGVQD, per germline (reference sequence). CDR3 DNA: TGCGCCAGCAGTGATGGCTATGGCTACACCTTC. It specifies CASSDGYGYTF.

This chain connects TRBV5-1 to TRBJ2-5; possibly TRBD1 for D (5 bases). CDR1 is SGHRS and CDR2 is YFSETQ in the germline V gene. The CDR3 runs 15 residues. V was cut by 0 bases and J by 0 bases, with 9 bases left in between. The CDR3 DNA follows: TGCGCCAGCAGCTTGGGACAGACGTACCAAGAGACCCAGTACTTC. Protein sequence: CASSLGQTYQETQYF.

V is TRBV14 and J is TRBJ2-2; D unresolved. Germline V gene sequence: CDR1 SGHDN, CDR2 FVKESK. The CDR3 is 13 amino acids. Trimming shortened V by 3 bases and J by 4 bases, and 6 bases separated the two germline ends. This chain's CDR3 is CASSQIATGELFF. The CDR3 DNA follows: TGTGCCAGCAGCCAGATCGCCACCGGGGAGCTGTTTTTT.